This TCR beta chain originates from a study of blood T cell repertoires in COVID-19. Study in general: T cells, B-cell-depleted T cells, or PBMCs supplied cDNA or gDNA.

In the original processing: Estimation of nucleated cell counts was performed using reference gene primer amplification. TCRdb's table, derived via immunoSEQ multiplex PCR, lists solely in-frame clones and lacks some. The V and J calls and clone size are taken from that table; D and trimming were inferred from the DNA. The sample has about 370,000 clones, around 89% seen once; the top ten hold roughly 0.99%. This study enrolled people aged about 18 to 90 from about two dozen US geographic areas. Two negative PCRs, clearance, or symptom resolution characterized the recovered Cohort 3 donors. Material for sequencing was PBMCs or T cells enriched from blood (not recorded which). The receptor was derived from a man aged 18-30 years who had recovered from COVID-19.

The DNA of the CDR3 is TGTGCCAGCAGTTCCGGGACAGGGGGCACAGATACGCAGTATTTT. Translation: CASSSGTGGTDTQYF. The chain employs TRBV2 and TRBJ2-3, with 10 bases that match TRBD1. The germline V gene encodes CDR1 SNHLY and CDR2 FYNNEI. The CDR3 is 15 residues long. V shed 5 bases and J 1 base; nucleotides not matched to a gene: 3.